The TCR beta chain described here comes from a study of blood T cell repertoires in COVID-19. About the research overall: Sources were T cells, B-cell-depleted T cells, or PBMCs; the material itself was cDNA or gDNA.

The germline V gene encodes CDR1 LGHDT and CDR2 YNNKEL (reference sequence). V was cut by 1 base and J by 5 bases, with 11 bases left in between. The CDR3 spans 15 residues. In the source study's methods: The authors estimated nucleated cell counts from reference gene primer amplification. Some clones are missing from TCRdb's copy, which holds only in-frame ones; the method was immunoSEQ multiplex PCR. The D gene and trimming were derived from the DNA, and the V and J assignments and clone size from that table. The sample includes about 34,000 clones, approximately 93% of them seen just once. The chain has TRBV3-1 (or the pseudogene TRBV3-2) and TRBJ2-2; possible D gene TRBD2, 5 bases. The clonotype comes from a human donor in a cohort sampled during active COVID-19. Material: peripheral blood. CDR3 sequence reads: CASSQVGPGTGELFF. The CDR3 DNA sequence: TGTGCCAGCAGCCAAGTAGGTCCGGGAACCGGGGAGCTGTTTTTT.